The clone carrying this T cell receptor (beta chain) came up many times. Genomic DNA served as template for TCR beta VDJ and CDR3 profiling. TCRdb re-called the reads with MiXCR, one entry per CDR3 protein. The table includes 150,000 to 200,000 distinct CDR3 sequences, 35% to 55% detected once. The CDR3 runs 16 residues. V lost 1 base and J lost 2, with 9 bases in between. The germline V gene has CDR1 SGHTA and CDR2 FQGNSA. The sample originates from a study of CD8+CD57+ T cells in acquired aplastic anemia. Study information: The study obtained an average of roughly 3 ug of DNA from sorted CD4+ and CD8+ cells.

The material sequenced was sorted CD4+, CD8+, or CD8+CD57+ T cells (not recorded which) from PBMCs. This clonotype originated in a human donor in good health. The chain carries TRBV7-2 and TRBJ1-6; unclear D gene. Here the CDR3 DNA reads TGTGCCAGCAGCTTAGGCCGGGAAACCTATAATTCACCCCTCCACTTT. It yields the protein CASSLGRETYNSPLHF.